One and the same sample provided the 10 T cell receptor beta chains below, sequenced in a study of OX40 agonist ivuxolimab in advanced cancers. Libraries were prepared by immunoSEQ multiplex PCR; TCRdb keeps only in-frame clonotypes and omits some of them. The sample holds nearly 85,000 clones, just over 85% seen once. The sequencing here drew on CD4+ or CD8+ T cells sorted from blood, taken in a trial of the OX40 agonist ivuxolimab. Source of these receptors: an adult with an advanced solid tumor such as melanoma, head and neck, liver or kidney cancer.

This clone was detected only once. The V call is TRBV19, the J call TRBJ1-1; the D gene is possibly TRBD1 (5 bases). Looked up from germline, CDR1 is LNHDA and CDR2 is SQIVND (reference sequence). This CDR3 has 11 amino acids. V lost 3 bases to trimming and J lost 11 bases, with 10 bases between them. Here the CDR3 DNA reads TGTGCCAGTAGTATTGCCAGGGAGGCTTTCTTT. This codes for CASSIAREAFF.

CDR3 coding DNA: TGCGCCAGCAGCCAAGCATACATACCGGGACAGGGCCCCTCTGGGGCCAACGTCCTGACTTTC. This codes for CASSQAYIPGQGPSGANVLTF. The V gene is TRBV4-1, the J gene TRBJ2-6, with 9 nucleotides matching TRBD1. The ends lost 1 base at V and 0 bases at J; junction bases unmatched: 13. This CDR3 is built from 21 residues. In germline, CDR1 is MGHRA, CDR2 YSYEKL.

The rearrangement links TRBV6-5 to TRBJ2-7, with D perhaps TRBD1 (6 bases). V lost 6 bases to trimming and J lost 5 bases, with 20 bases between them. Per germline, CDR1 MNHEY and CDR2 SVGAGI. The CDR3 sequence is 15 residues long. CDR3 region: CASSPTGTRANEQYF. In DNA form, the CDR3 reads TGTGCCAGCAGCCCAACCGGGACAAGGGCTAACGAGCAGTACTTC.

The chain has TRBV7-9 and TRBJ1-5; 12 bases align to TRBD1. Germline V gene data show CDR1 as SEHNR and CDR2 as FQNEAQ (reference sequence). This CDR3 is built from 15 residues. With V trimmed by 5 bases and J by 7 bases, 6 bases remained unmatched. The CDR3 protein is CASSRDRGPEQPQHF. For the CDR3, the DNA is TGTGCCAGCAGCCGGGACAGGGGGCCCGAGCAGCCCCAGCATTTT.

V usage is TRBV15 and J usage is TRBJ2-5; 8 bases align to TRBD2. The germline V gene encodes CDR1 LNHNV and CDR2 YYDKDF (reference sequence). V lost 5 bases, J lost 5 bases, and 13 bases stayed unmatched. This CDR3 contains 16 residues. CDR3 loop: CATSEPGLGVAETQYF. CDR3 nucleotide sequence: TGTGCCACCAGCGAACCGGGACTAGGGGTGGCGGAGACCCAGTACTTC.

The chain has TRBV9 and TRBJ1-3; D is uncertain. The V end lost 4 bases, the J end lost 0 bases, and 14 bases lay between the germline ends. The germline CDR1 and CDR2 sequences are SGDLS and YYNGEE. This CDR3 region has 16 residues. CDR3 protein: CASSRDPGVSGNTIYF. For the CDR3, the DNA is TGTGCCAGCAGCCGAGATCCTGGGGTCTCTGGAAACACCATATATTTT.

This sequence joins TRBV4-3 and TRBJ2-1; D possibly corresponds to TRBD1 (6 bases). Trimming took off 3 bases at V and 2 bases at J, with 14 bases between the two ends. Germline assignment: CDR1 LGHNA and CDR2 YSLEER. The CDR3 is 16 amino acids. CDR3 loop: CASSQVRGPTYNEQFF. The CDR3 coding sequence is TGCGCCAGCAGCCAGGTCAGGGGACCGACCTACAATGAGCAGTTCTTC.

CDR3 nucleotides: TGCGCCAGCACCCCGGGGGGCAGAGATTCACCCCTCCACTTT. Its translation: CASTPGGRDSPLHF. This chain uses TRBV5-1 with TRBJ1-6; TRBD1 might be the D (6 bases). V was clipped by 6 bases and J by 8 bases, with 15 bases between them. From germline, CDR1 is SGHRS and CDR2 YFSETQ. The CDR3 covers 14 residues.

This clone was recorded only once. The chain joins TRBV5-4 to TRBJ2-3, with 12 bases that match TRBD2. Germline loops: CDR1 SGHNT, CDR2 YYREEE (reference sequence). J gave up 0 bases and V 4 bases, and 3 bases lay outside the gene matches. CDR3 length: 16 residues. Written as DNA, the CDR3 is TGTGCCAGCAGCGCGACTAGCGGGGGTAGCACAGATACGCAGTATTTT. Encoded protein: CASSATSGGSTDTQYF.

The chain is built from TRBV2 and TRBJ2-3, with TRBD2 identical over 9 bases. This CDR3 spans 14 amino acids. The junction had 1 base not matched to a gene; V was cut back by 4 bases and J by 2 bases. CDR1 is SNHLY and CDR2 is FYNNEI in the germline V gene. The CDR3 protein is CASSVAGDTDTQYF. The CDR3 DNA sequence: TGTGCCAGCAGTGTAGCGGGGGACACAGATACGCAGTATTTT.